The 5 T cell receptor beta chains reported below all come from one sample, sequenced in a study of T cells in Graves' hyperthyroidism and ophthalmopathy. RNA transcripts gave rise to amplified TCR beta CDR3 regions. A set of HTBI primers served as the primers for a first-round RT-PCR of the TCR CDR3. TCRdb redid the calling of the multiplex PCR reads with MiXCR, one entry per CDR3 protein. The repertoire holds 300,000 or so distinct CDR3 sequences, with roughly 20% as singletons. Sequencing used blood. These receptors were collected from a woman aged 50 to 60 with Graves' hyperthyroidism.

The chain employs TRBV10-1 and TRBJ2-1; possibly TRBD2 for D (5 bases). The CDR3 runs to 13 residues. The germline V and J ends were trimmed by 4 bases and 9 bases, with 13 bases remaining between them. Germline V lookup: CDR1 WNHNN, CDR2 SYGVQD (reference sequence). The DNA for the CDR3 is TGCGCCAGCAGTGCCGGTTTAGCGTCTGAGCAGTTCTTC. Its protein product is CASSAGLASEQFF.

The chain is built from TRBV3-1 and TRBJ1-4; possibly TRBD1 for D (5 bases). Trimming removed 1 base at V and 2 bases at J, with 11 bases between. Germline V CDR1 and CDR2: LGHDT, YNNKEL (reference sequence). This CDR3 spans 16 amino acids. CDR3 sequence: CASSQGAGTTNEKLFF. The CDR3 DNA follows: TGTGCCAGCAGCCAAGGGGCAGGGACGACTAATGAAAAACTGTTTTTT.

This rearrangement joins TRBV11-2 to TRBJ2-2; a weak D match, TRBD2 (5 bases). Per the germline V gene, CDR1 is SGHAT and CDR2 is FQNNGV. CDR3 length: 12 residues. V was clipped by 5 bases and J by 6 bases, with 7 bases between them. The DNA for the CDR3 is TGTGCCAGCAGCCCAGCGGCCGGGGAGCTGTTTTTT. Translation: CASSPAAGELFF.

This clonotype has a count of ten or more. This CDR3 reads CASSLVGAPEAFF. The CDR3 coding sequence is TGCGCCAGCAGCTTGGTTGGGGCGCCTGAAGCTTTCTTT. The rearrangement uses TRBV5-1 and TRBJ1-1; tentative D call: TRBD1 (5 bases). In germline, CDR1 is SGHRS, CDR2 YFSETQ. V lost 0 bases and J lost 6, with 9 bases in between. The CDR3 runs 13 residues. The full variable domain, completed using reference TRBV5-1 and TRBJ1-1, is KAGVTQTPRYLIKTRGQQVTLSCSPISGHRSVSWYQQTPGQGLQFLFEYFSETQRNKGNFPGRFSGRQFSNSRSEMNVSTLELGDSALYLCASSLVGAPEAFFGQGTRLTVV.

This clonotype was counted at least ten times. This sequence joins TRBV5-1 and TRBJ1-6; D gene unclear. Trimming pared 0 bases from V and 5 bases from J, leaving 6 bases between. Germline CDR1 is SGHRS and CDR2 is YFSETQ. The CDR3 has 14 amino acids. This CDR3 reads CASSLVPDNSPLHF. CDR3 sequence (DNA): TGCGCCAGCAGCTTGGTTCCTGATAATTCACCCCTCCACTTT.